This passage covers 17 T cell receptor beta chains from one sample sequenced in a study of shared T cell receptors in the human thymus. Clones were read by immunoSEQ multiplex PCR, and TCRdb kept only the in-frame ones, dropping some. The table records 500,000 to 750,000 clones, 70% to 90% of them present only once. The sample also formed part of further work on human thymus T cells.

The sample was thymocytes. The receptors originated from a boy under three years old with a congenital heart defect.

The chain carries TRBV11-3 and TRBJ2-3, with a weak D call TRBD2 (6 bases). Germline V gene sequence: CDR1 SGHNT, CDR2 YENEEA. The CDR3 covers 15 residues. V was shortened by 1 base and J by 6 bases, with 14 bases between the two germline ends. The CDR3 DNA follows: TGTGCCAGCAGCTTAGCGGGAGCGATCCGGGATACGCAGTATTTT. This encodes CASSLAGAIRDTQYF. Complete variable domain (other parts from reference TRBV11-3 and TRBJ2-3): EAGVVQSPRYKIIEKKQPVAFWCNPISGHNTLYWYLQNLGQGPELLIRYENEEAVDDSQLPKDRFSAERLKGVDSTLKIQPAELGDSAVYLCASSLAGAIRDTQYFGPGTRLTVL.

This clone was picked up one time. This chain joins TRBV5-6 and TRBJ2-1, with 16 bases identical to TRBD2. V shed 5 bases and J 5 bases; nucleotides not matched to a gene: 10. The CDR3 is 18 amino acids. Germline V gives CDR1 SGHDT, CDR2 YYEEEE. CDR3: CASRRGLAGGFPHNEQFF. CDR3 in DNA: TGTGCCAGCAGACGGGGACTAGCGGGAGGGTTCCCCCACAATGAGCAGTTCTTC.

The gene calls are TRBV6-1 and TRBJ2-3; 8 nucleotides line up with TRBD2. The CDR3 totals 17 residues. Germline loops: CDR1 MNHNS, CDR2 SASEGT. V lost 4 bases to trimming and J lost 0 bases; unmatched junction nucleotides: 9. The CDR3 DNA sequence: TGTGCCAGCAGTGCCCCAGGACTAGCAGCTAGCACAGATACGCAGTATTTT. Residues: CASSAPGLAASTDTQYF.

The CDR3 DNA reads TGTGCCAGCAGCTTACTGGGAGCCTCCTACAATGAGCAGTTCTTC. Protein product: CASSLLGASYNEQFF. The rearrangement uses TRBV7-2 and TRBJ2-1; possibly TRBD2 for D (5 bases). V lost 2 bases, J lost 0 bases, and 8 bases lay in between. CDR1 SGHTA and CDR2 FQGNSA come from the germline V gene. The CDR3 contains 15 residues.

The CDR3 reads CASSLRGGSYGYTF. CDR3 nucleotide sequence: TGTGCCAGCAGTTTGAGAGGGGGCAGCTATGGCTACACCTTC. The rearrangement joins TRBV28 to TRBJ1-2, with 7 bases that match TRBD1. CDR3 length equals 14 residues. Germline V CDR1 and CDR2: MDHEN, SYDVKM. The J segment lost 4 bases and the V segment lost 3 bases, leaving 5 bases of the junction unmatched.

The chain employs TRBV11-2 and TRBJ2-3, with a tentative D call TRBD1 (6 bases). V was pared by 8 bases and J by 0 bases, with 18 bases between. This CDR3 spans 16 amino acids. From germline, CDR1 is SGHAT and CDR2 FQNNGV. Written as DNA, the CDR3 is TGTGCCAGCCGCCCCTGGGTAGGGGGAAGCACAGATACGCAGTATTTT. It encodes CASRPWVGGSTDTQYF.

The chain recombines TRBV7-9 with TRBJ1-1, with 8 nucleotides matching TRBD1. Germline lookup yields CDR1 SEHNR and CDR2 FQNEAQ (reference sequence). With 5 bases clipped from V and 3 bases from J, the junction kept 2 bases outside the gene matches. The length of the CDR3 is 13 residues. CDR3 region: CASSETGDTEAFF. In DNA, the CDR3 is TGTGCCAGCAGCGAGACAGGGGACACTGAAGCTTTCTTT.

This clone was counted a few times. The CDR3 reads CASSIWPANYGYTF. For the CDR3, the DNA is TGTGCCAGTAGTATTTGGCCCGCTAACTATGGCTACACCTTC. The rearrangement links TRBV19 to TRBJ1-2, with D unresolved. The CDR3 covers 14 residues. Germline V gives CDR1 LNHDA, CDR2 SQIVND (reference sequence). The V gene lost 3 bases and the J gene lost 0 bases, with 8 bases spanning the gap.

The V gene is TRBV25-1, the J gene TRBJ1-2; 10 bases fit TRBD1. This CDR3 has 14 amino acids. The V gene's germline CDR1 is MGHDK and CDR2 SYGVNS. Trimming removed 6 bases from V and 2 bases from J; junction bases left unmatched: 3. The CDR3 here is CASSPDRGNYGYTF. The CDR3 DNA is TGTGCCAGCAGCCCGGACAGGGGGAACTATGGCTACACCTTC.

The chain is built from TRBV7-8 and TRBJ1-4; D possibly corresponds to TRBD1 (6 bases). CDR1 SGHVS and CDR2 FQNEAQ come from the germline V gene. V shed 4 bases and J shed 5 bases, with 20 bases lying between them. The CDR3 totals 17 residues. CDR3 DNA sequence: TGTGCCAGCAGCTCACGCGGCAGGGGCCCGGTAAATGAAAAACTGTTTTTT. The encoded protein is CASSSRGRGPVNEKLFF.

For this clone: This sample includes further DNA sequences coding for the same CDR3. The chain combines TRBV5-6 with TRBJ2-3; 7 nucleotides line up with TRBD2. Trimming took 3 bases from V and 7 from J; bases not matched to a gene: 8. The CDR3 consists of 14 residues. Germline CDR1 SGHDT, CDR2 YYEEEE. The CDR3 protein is CASSSGGGGHTQYF. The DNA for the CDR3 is TGTGCCAGCAGCTCTGGTGGGGGGGGACATACGCAGTATTTT.

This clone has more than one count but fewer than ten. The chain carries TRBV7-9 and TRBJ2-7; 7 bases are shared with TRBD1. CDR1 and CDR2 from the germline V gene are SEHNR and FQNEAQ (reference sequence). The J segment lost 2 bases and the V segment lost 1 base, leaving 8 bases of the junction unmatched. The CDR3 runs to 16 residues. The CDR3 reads CASSLGGMTGPYEQYF. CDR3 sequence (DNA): TGTGCCAGCAGCTTAGGGGGTATGACAGGGCCCTACGAGCAGTACTTC.

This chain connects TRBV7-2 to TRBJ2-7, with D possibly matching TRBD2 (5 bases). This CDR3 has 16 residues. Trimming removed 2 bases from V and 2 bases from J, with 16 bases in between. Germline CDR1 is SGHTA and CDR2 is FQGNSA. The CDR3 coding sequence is TGTGCCAGCAGCTTAATGCTCACTAGATCTCCCTACGAGCAGTACTTC. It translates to CASSLMLTRSPYEQYF.

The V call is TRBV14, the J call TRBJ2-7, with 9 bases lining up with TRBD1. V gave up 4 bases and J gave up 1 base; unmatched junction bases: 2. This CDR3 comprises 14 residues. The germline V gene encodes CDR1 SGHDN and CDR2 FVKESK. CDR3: CASSRGTGSYEQYF. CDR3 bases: TGTGCCAGCAGCCGAGGGACAGGGTCCTACGAGCAGTACTTC.

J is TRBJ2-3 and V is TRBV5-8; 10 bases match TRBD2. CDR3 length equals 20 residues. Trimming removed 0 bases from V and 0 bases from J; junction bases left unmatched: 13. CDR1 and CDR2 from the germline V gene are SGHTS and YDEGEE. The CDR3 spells CASSLVRRGSSGSSTDTQYF. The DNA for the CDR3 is TGTGCCAGCAGCTTGGTCCGGCGGGGGTCTAGCGGGAGTAGCACAGATACGCAGTATTTT. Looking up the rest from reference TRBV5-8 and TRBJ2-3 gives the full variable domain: EAGVTQSPTHLIKTRGQQATLRCSPISGHTSVYWYQQALGLGLQFLLWYDEGEERNRGNFPPRFSGRQFPNYSSELNVNALELEDSALYLCASSLVRRGSSGSSTDTQYFGPGTRLTVL.

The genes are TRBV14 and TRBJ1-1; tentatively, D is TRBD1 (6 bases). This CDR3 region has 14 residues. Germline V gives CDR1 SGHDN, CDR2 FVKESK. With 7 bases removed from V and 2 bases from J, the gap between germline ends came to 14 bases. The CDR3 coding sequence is TGTGCCAGCAACGAAAAGGGGGTAAACACTGAAGCTTTCTTT. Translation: CASNEKGVNTEAFF.

The CDR3 region is CASSAGWRSTDTQYF. The CDR3 DNA reads as TGTGCCAGCAGTGCCGGGTGGCGCTCGACAGATACGCAGTATTTT. The chain employs TRBV28 and TRBJ2-3, with D hard to call. The CDR3 loop spans 15 amino acids. Germline values: CDR1 MDHEN, CDR2 SYDVKM. The V gene lost 5 bases and the J gene lost 3 bases, with 15 bases spanning the gap. Based on the CDR3 plus reference TRBV28 and TRBJ2-3, the full variable domain is DVKVTQSSRYLVKRTGEKVFLECVQDMDHENMFWYRQDPGLGLRLIYFSYDVKMKEKGDIPEGYSVSREKKERFSLILESASTNQTSMYLCASSAGWRSTDTQYFGPGTRLTVL.